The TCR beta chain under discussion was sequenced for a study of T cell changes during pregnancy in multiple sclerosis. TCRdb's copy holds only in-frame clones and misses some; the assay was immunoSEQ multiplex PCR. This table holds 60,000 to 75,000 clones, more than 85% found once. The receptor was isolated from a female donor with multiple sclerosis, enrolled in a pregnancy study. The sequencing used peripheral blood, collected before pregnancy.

The CDR3: CASSPRDSYLTDTQYF. CDR3 DNA sequence: TGTGCCAGCAGCCCCCGAGACTCTTACCTCACAGATACGCAGTATTTT. The chain recombines TRBV9 with TRBJ2-3; no definite D call. The CDR3 is 16 residues long. CDR1 SGDLS and CDR2 YYNGEE come from the germline V gene. Trimming stripped 4 bases from V and 2 bases from J, with 17 bases between.